This T cell receptor (beta chain) was found in a study of T-cell reconstitution after alpha-beta-depleted transplantation in children. Unique molecular identifiers were incorporated when the TCRbeta library was constructed. TCRdb redid the calling of the PCR reads with MiXCR, one entry per CDR3 protein. The sample includes about 500,000 distinct CDR3 sequences, over 25% of them seen just once. This clonotype has just a few counts. With 6 bases removed from V and 1 base from J, the gap between germline ends came to 18 bases. CDR1 is MNHNS and CDR2 is SASEGT in the germline V gene. The CDR3 has 16 amino acids.

The V gene is TRBV6-1, the J gene TRBJ2-5, with D possibly TRBD2 on 7 matching bases. The receptor comes from a human donor who donated a stem cell graft to a child with aplastic anemia. The material sequenced was PBMCs from the stem cell graft donor, taken from the stem cell graft. For the CDR3, the DNA is TGTGCCAGCAGAGAAAGGGGGGGGCCCACCCAAGAGACCCAGTACTTC. As protein: CASRERGGPTQETQYF.